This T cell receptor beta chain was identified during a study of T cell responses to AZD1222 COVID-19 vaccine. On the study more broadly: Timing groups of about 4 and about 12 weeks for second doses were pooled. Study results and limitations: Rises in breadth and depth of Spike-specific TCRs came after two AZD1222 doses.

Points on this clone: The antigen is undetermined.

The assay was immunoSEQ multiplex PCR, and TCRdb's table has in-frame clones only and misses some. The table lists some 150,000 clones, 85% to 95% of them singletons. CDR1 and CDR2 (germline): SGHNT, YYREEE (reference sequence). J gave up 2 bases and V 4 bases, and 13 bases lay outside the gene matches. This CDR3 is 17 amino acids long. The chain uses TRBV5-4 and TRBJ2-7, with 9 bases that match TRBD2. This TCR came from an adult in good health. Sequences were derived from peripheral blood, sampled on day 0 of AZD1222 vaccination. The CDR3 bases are TGTGCCAGCAGCGGGGGACAGACAATAGCGGGGGCCTACGAGCAGTACTTC. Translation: CASSGGQTIAGAYEQYF. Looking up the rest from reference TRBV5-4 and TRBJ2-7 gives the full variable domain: ETGVTQSPTHLIKTRGQQVTLRCSSQSGHNTVSWYQQALGQGPQFIFQYYREEENGRGNFPPRFSGLQFPNYSSELNVNALELDDSALYLCASSGGQTIAGAYEQYFGPGTRLTVT.